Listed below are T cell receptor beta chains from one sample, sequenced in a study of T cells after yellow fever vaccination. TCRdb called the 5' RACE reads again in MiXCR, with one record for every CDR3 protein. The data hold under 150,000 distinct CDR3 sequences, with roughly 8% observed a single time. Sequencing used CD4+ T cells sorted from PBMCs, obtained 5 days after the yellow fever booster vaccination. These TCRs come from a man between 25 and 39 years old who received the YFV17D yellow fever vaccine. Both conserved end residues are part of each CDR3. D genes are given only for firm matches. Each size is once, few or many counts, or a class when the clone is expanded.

CDR3: CASSLIEGQGKETQYF; DNA: TGTGCCAGCAGTTTAATCGAGGGACAGGGGAAAGAGACCCAGTACTTC; V: TRBV28; size: many; J: TRBJ2-5; D: TRBD1
CDR3: CASSQASGIFYEQYF; DNA: TGCGCCAGCAGCCAGGCTAGCGGGATTTTCTACGAGCAGTACTTC; V: TRBV4-1; size: many; J: TRBJ2-7; D: TRBD2
CDR3: CASSYRGLAGRTYNEQFF; DNA: TGTGCCAGCAGTTACCGGGGGTTAGCGGGGCGAACCTACAATGAGCAGTTCTTC; V: TRBV6-5; size: many; J: TRBJ2-1; D: TRBD2
CDR3: CASSKVGLLVYEQYF; DNA: TGTGCCAGCAGCAAAGTGGGTCTACTAGTTTACGAGCAGTACTTC; V: TRBV5-6; size: many; J: TRBJ2-7; D: -
CDR3: CASTTGVGANVLTF; DNA: TGTGCCAGCACCACAGGGGTCGGGGCCAACGTCCTGACTTTC; V: TRBV12-3/TRBV12-4; size: many; J: TRBJ2-6; D: TRBD1
CDR3: CSVNPTVVNTEAFF; DNA: TGCAGCGTTAACCCCACAGTCGTGAACACTGAAGCTTTCTTT; V: TRBV29-1; size: many; J: TRBJ1-1; D: -
CDR3: CATSDLSGSVVSGELFF; DNA: TGTGCCACCAGTGATCTGAGCGGGAGTGTAGTCTCCGGGGAGCTGTTTTTT; V: TRBV24-1; size: many; J: TRBJ2-2; D: TRBD2
CDR3: CASSDRYGYTF; DNA: TGTGCCAGCAGTGATAGATATGGCTACACCTTC; V: TRBV12-3/TRBV12-4; size: many; J: TRBJ1-2; D: -
CDR3: CATSRDRRGSGHGYTF; DNA: TGTGCCACCAGCAGAGATCGGAGGGGCTCGGGACATGGCTACACCTTC; V: TRBV15; size: many; J: TRBJ1-2; D: -
CDR3: CASSFGFSGELFF; DNA: TGTGCCAGCAGTTTTGGGTTTTCCGGGGAGCTGTTTTTT; V: TRBV6-5; size: many; J: TRBJ2-2; D: -
CDR3: CSARDQGTGYGYTF; DNA: TGCAGTGCTAGAGACCAGGGGACAGGGTATGGCTACACCTTC; V: TRBV20-1; size: many; J: TRBJ1-2; D: TRBD1
CDR3: CASSVEAWDTQYF; DNA: TGTGCCAGCAGCGTAGAGGCTTGGGATACGCAGTATTTT; V: TRBV9; size: many; J: TRBJ2-3; D: -
CDR3: CASRERKHDNTGELFF; DNA: TGTGCCAGTAGAGAGCGGAAACACGACAACACCGGGGAGCTGTTTTTT; V: TRBV19; size: many; J: TRBJ2-2; D: -
CDR3: CASSPAGLVSGEQYF; DNA: TGTGCCAGCTCACCAGCGGGACTAGTATCTGGCGAGCAGTACTTC; V: TRBV18; size: many; J: TRBJ2-7; D: TRBD2